The entry that follows covers one T cell receptor (beta chain) sequence. Libraries were prepared by immunoSEQ multiplex PCR; TCRdb keeps only in-frame clonotypes and omits some of them. The profile covers under 100,000 clones, with around nine tenths appearing a single time and around 15% taken by the ten largest. This sample is part of a study of graft-versus-host responses after intestinal transplantation. The ends were cut back, 8 bases at V and 1 base at J, with 9 bases in the middle. Per germline, CDR1 MNHEY and CDR2 SVGAGI. The CDR3 spans 12 residues. This specimen was PBMCs, taken roughly 68 weeks after intestinal transplant. This clonotype was sampled from a human patient who received an intestinal transplant, so some T cells may come from the graft donor. This rearrangement joins TRBV6-5 to TRBJ2-7; D is unresolved. The CDR3 nucleotides read TGTGCCAGCGGACCCTTTTCCTACGAGCAGTACTTC. It is translated as CASGPFSYEQYF.